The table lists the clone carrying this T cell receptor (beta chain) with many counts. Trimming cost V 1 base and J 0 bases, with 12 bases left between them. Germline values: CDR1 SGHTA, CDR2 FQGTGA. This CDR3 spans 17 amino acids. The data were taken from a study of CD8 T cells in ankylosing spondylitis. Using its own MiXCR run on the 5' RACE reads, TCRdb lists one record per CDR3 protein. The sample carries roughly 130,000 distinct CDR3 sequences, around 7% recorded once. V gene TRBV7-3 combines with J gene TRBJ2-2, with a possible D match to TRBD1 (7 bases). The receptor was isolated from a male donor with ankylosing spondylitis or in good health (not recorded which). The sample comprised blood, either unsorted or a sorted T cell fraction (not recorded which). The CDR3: CASSLRQGGPNTGELFF. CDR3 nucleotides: TGTGCCAGCAGCTTAAGGCAGGGGGGTCCGAACACCGGGGAGCTGTTTTTT.